This entry lists 2 T cell receptor beta chains sequenced from one sample in a study of blood T cells in healthy people across ages. For the second PCR, which ran for 7 to 11 cycles, a sample-barcoded 5' primer and a J-beta primer mix were used. TCRdb used MiXCR to reprocess the 5' RACE reads, holding one entry per CDR3 protein. The sample consists of some 550,000 distinct CDR3 sequences, around 48% of them appearing once. The sequenced sample was blood. Receptors were obtained from a man older than 75 in good health.

This clonotype was detected only a few times. The J gene is TRBJ1-6, the V gene TRBV4-3; D is possibly TRBD1 (6 bases). The CDR3 is made up of 14 amino acids. Germline CDR1 reads LGHNA; CDR2 reads YSLEER. V shed 4 bases and J shed 9 bases, with 13 bases lying between them. CDR3 DNA sequence: TGCGCCAGCAGCCGAGCCAGGGGAAGTTCACCCCTCCACTTT. Translation gives CASSRARGSSPLHF.

Notes on this clonotype: One junction end does not reproduce the germline sequence, and a read error may be involved. The V gene is TRBV20-1, the J gene TRBJ1-2, with a possible D match to TRBD1 (5 bases). CDR1 and CDR2 from the germline V gene are DFQATT and SNEGSKA (reference sequence). The CDR3 extends over 15 amino acids. The CDR3 region is CSARGGRQSNYGYTF. CDR3 coding DNA: TGCAGCGCTAGAGGTGGGAGACAGTCTAACTATGGCTACACCTTC.